The 24 T cell receptor beta chains given below trace back to one sample, sequenced in a study of molecular identifiers for immune sequencing clone quantification. TCRdb used MiXCR to reprocess the PCR reads, holding one entry per CDR3 protein. The profile covers around 460,000 distinct CDR3 sequences, with around 21% appearing a single time and about 0.84% taken by the ten largest. Sequenced: naive CD8+ T cells from blood, with Jurkat cell RNA spiked in. Documented subset: FACS-sorted CD8+CD4-CCR7+CD45RA+ naive T cells. These receptor sequences come from a human donor in good health. Some libraries in this study had Jurkat cell RNA spiked in.

This clonotype turned up a few times. The V and J genes are TRBV15 and TRBJ2-7; D is ambiguous. V lost 4 bases, J lost 0 bases, and 7 bases lay in between. The CDR3 is made up of 13 amino acids. Germline values: CDR1 LNHNV, CDR2 YYDKDF (reference sequence). The DNA for the CDR3 is TGTGCCACCAGCACTGGCGTCTCCTACGAGCAGTACTTC. Translating it yields CATSTGVSYEQYF. The complete variable domain, with remaining parts taken from reference TRBV15 and TRBJ2-7, reads DAMVIQNPRYQVTQFGKPVTLSCSQTLNHNVMYWYQQKSSQAPKLLFHYYDKDFNNEADTPDNFQSRRPNTSFCFLDIRSPGLGDTAMYLCATSTGVSYEQYFGPGTRLTVT.

This clonotype has a handful of counts. The genes are TRBV6-1 and TRBJ1-1; tentatively, D is TRBD1 (5 bases). The CDR3 runs to 14 residues. Germline loops: CDR1 MNHNS, CDR2 SASEGT. Trimming removed 8 bases at V and 11 bases at J, with 24 bases between. CDR3 sequence reads: CASGPPGAHKLAFF. As DNA, the CDR3 is TGTGCCAGCGGCCCACCTGGGGCCCACAAATTGGCTTTCTTT.

This clonotype was detected ten times or more. The chain is built from TRBV7-9 and TRBJ1-6; D gene unclear. The CDR3 extends over 15 amino acids. Trimming shortened V by 4 bases and J by 11 bases, and 18 bases separated the two germline ends. Germline CDR1 reads SEHNR; CDR2 reads FQNEAQ (reference sequence). Here the CDR3 reads CASSSTNLGVAPLHF. The DNA of the CDR3 is TGTGCCAGCAGCTCAACAAACCTGGGCGTTGCACCCCTCCACTTT.

In this sample, this clonotype turned up many times. V is TRBV9 and J is TRBJ1-1; 8 bases align to TRBD1. This CDR3 has 18 amino acids. V lost 2 bases and J lost 4; bases outside the gene matches: 16. Germline V lookup: CDR1 SGDLS, CDR2 YYNGEE. The CDR3 sequence is CASSVSGGEGLGITEAFF. CDR3 nucleotide sequence: TGTGCCAGCAGCGTTTCAGGGGGCGAGGGTTTGGGGATCACTGAAGCTTTCTTT. The variable domain in full, with the rest retrieved from reference TRBV9 and TRBJ1-1, is DSGVTQTPKHLITATGQRVTLRCSPRSGDLSVYWYQQSLDQGLQFLIQYYNGEERAKGNILERFSAQQFPDLHSELNLSSLELGDSALYFCASSVSGGEGLGITEAFFGQGTRLTVV.

This clonotype was seen a few times. The chain links TRBV7-2 to TRBJ2-7; D remains ambiguous. Germline-derived CDR1 and CDR2 are SGHTA and FQGNSA. The CDR3 totals 13 residues. V gave up 4 bases and J gave up 0 bases, with 7 bases separating them. The CDR3, as DNA: TGTGCCAGCAGCTCCTTGAGCTCCTACGAGCAGTACTTC. Amino acids: CASSSLSSYEQYF.

This clonotype was detected only a few times. The chain recombines TRBV12-3 or TRBV12-4 with TRBJ2-5, with D perhaps given as TRBD1 or TRBD2 (6 bases each). V lost 1 base, J lost 5 bases, and 11 bases lay in between. CDR3 length: 14 amino acids. The CDR3 nucleotides read TGTGCCAGCAGTTTAGAAGGGGGGCGTGAGACCCAGTACTTC. Protein product: CASSLEGGRETQYF.

This clonotype appeared a few times. This chain joins TRBV28 and TRBJ2-7; 10 bases map to TRBD2. Trimming took 7 bases from V and 3 from J; bases not matched to a gene: 9. CDR3 length: 15 amino acids. Germline V gives CDR1 MDHEN, CDR2 SYDVKM. Here the CDR3 DNA reads TGTGCCAGCACCTTAGGTCTAGCGGGAGTCTACGAGCAGTACTTC. This gives the protein CASTLGLAGVYEQYF.

Only a few counts were recorded for this clonotype. The chain uses TRBV20-1 and TRBJ2-2; no clear D gene. The germline V gene has CDR1 DFQATT and CDR2 SNEGSKA (reference sequence). The CDR3 runs 13 residues. Trimming removed 6 bases from V and 4 bases from J, with 12 bases in between. The CDR3 DNA is TGCAGTGCGCCGGACGTTAGCACCGGGGAGCTGTTTTTT. It yields the protein CSAPDVSTGELFF.

This clonotype was detected only a few times. The chain is built from TRBV19 and TRBJ1-5; 7 positions agree with TRBD1. Germline CDR1 and CDR2: LNHDA and SQIVND (reference sequence). The CDR3 runs 14 residues. Unmatched junction bases numbered 6, after V lost 4 bases and J lost 6 bases. The CDR3 here is CASSTTGLGQPQHF. The DNA for the CDR3 is TGTGCCAGTAGTACGACAGGGTTGGGTCAGCCCCAGCATTTT.

This clonotype was observed a few times. V usage is TRBV10-1 and J usage is TRBJ2-3; D possibly corresponds to TRBD2 (5 bases). The V and J ends lost 5 bases and 4 bases respectively, with 13 bases between them. CDR1 is WNHNN and CDR2 is SYGVQD in the germline V gene (reference sequence). The CDR3 length is 14 residues. The CDR3 loop reads CASSRGRISDTQYF. As DNA, the CDR3 is TGCGCCAGCAGTCGGGGTCGAATCTCAGATACGCAGTATTTT.

The V call is TRBV3-1, the J call TRBJ2-3; the D is unclear. The CDR3 is made up of 14 amino acids. CDR1 and CDR2 from the germline V gene are LGHDT and YNNKEL (reference sequence). V gave up 1 base and J gave up 4 bases, with 9 bases separating them. DNA for the CDR3: TGTGCCAGCAGCCAAGTTCCTTCCGCAGATACGCAGTATTTT. Protein sequence: CASSQVPSADTQYF.

Many counts were recorded for this clonotype. CDR3 nucleotides: TGCAGTGCTTCGGACATCTATGGCTACACCTTC. Its protein is CSASDIYGYTF. The chain uses TRBV20-1 and TRBJ1-2; a possible D gene is TRBD1 (5 bases). V was shortened by 5 bases and J by 4 bases, with 8 bases between the two germline ends. CDR1 and CDR2 (germline): DFQATT, SNEGSKA (reference sequence). This CDR3 has 11 residues.

The J gene is TRBJ2-7, the V gene TRBV19; a weak D match, TRBD1 (6 bases). This CDR3 region has 14 residues. Germline V lookup: CDR1 LNHDA, CDR2 SQIVND (reference sequence). V was pared by 5 bases and J by 2 bases, with 13 bases between. Written as DNA, the CDR3 is TGTGCCAGTAGTTCCGGGACACCCGCCTACGAGCAGTACTTC. Amino acids: CASSSGTPAYEQYF.

This clonotype was counted at least ten times. The chain couples TRBV20-1 to TRBJ2-7; D gene unclear. The length of the CDR3 is 13 residues. Germline-derived CDR1 and CDR2 are DFQATT and SNEGSKA (reference sequence). Trimming took 5 bases from V and 0 from J, leaving 11 bases between them. The CDR3 spells CSALGVSSYEQYF. Written as DNA, the CDR3 is TGCAGTGCTTTAGGCGTAAGCTCCTACGAGCAGTACTTC.

This clonotype was recorded a few times. The rearrangement links TRBV19 to TRBJ1-1, with D perhaps matching TRBD1 (5 bases). This CDR3 contains 14 residues. Looked up from germline, CDR1 is LNHDA and CDR2 is SQIVND (reference sequence). V lost 3 bases and J 3 bases, leaving 11 bases between the germline ends. CDR3 coding DNA: TGTGCCAGTAGTATCTATGGGGGGGACACTGAAGCTTTCTTT. Protein product: CASSIYGGDTEAFF. Full variable domain (rest looked up from reference TRBV19 and TRBJ1-1): DGGITQSPKYLFRKEGQNVTLSCEQNLNHDAMYWYRQDPGQGLRLIYYSQIVNDFQKGDIAEGYSVSREKKESFPLTVTSAQKNPTAFYLCASSIYGGDTEAFFGQGTRLTVV.

The rearrangement joins TRBV7-2 to TRBJ1-3; D gene ambiguous. V was clipped by 3 bases and J by 4 bases, with 4 bases between them. CDR1 SGHTA and CDR2 FQGNSA come from the germline V gene. The CDR3 runs 12 residues. The CDR3 reads CASSFFGNTIYF. For the CDR3, the DNA is TGTGCCAGCAGCTTTTTCGGAAACACCATATATTTT.

The table lists this clonotype with a count of one. A much bigger clone sits one base away, suggesting this may be a read error. The chain employs TRBV12-3 or TRBV12-4 and TRBJ1-5; D is perhaps TRBD1 (5 bases). This CDR3 has 15 amino acids. The V end was cut by 10 bases, the J end by 2 bases, with 18 bases between. CDR3 loop: CANSSDGGGNQPQHF. For the CDR3, the DNA is TGTGCCAACAGCTCGGACGGAGGGGGCAATCAGCCCCAGCATTTT.

As to this clonotype: It may be a read error: a sequence one base away is much more abundant. This chain joins TRBV7-6 and TRBJ2-1; weak D call: TRBD2 (5 bases). Germline CDR1 SGHVS, CDR2 FNYEAQ. The CDR3 totals 15 residues. CDR3 amino acids: CAGSLRTSPKDEQFF. The CDR3, as DNA: TGTGCCGGCAGCTTGCGGACTTCTCCTAAGGATGAGCAGTTCTTC.

This clonotype occurred a few times. This rearrangement joins TRBV21-1 to TRBJ1-4; the table's D call of TRBD1 was not tested on the DNA. TRBV21-1 is reported as a pseudogene. This CDR3 region has 16 residues. CDR3 sequence: CASSKALGTLNEKLFF. The CDR3 DNA sequence: TGTGCCAGCAGCAAAGCGCTCGGGACACTTAATGAAAAACTGTTTTTT.

This clonotype was seen more than once but under ten times. V is TRBV12-3 or TRBV12-4 and J is TRBJ2-5; a possible D gene is TRBD1 (6 bases). The CDR3 is 16 amino acids. V shed 5 bases and J shed 10 bases, with 26 bases lying between them. The CDR3 sequence: CASSPRDTVLKGDQYF. Written as DNA, the CDR3 is TGTGCCAGCAGTCCTCGGGACACCGTTTTAAAAGGTGACCAGTACTTC.

Notes on this clonotype: This may come from a read error, since a much larger clone is one base off. This chain joins TRBV4-3 and TRBJ1-1, with D perhaps TRBD1 (6 bases). The germline V gene encodes CDR1 LGHNA and CDR2 YSLEER. The CDR3 totals 13 residues. V shed 8 bases and J shed 1 base, with 11 bases lying between them. CDR3 amino acids: CASALTGNTEAFF. CDR3 in DNA: TGCGCCAGCGCCCTGACAGGGAACACTGAAGCTTTCTTT.

This clonotype has ten or more counts. CDR3 in amino acids: CSVTSGTNSYEQYF. The CDR3 DNA reads TGCAGCGTGACTAGCGGGACAAACTCCTACGAGCAGTACTTC. This chain links TRBV29-1 with TRBJ2-7; TRBD2 matches 11 bases. The CDR3 spans 14 residues. Germline CDR1 is SQVTM and CDR2 is ANQGSEA. Trimming took 6 bases from V and 0 from J; bases not matched to a gene: 4.

The CDR3 region is CASSTGDVNEKLFF. The CDR3 nucleotides are TGTGCCAGCAGTACCGGGGACGTGAATGAAAAACTGTTTTTT. This chain connects TRBV2 to TRBJ1-4, with D possibly matching TRBD1 (5 bases). From germline, CDR1 is SNHLY and CDR2 FYNNEI. This CDR3 is 14 amino acids long. Trimming shortened V by 5 bases and J by 5 bases, and 12 bases separated the two germline ends.

This clonotype was recorded a few times. V and J are TRBV14 and TRBJ1-2; D not resolved. CDR3 length: 14 residues. Trimming took off 2 bases at V and 2 bases at J, with 9 bases between the two ends. Germline V gives CDR1 SGHDN, CDR2 FVKESK. CDR3 DNA: TGTGCCAGCAGCCAAACGACACCGAACTATGGCTACACCTTC. Its translation: CASSQTTPNYGYTF.